This T cell receptor (beta chain) came from a study of regulatory T cells in long-lasting Graves disease. Time point described: newly diagnosed GD, antithyroid drugs for less than 3 months. Isolated PBMC RNA provided the starting material for the TCR library. CDR1 and CDR2 (germline): SGHNT, YYREEE (reference sequence). The CDR3 spans 15 residues. Losses at the gene ends were 4 bases for V and 0 bases for J; bases not matched to a gene: 5. Library construction for TCR beta used iRepertoire HTBI primers and Arm-PCR of CDR3 regions. A single record per CDR3 protein comes from TCRdb applying MiXCR to the multiplex PCR reads. The table has around 450,000 distinct CDR3 sequences, around 15% seen once. This sample also belongs to another study, concerning T cells in Graves' hyperthyroidism and ophthalmopathy. That study reports: TCR CDR3 underwent first-round RT-PCR with the HTBI primer set.

The source was peripheral blood mononuclear cells (PBMCs), collected at new diagnosis, from a patient treated with antithyroid drugs. This chain connects TRBV5-4 to TRBJ1-1; 8 bases fit TRBD1. The receptor's source is a man between 35 and 55 years old with Graves disease. Here the CDR3 reads CASSLKTGVNTEAFF. DNA for the CDR3: TGTGCCAGCAGCCTCAAGACAGGGGTGAACACTGAAGCTTTCTTT.